The 5 T cell receptor beta chains given below trace back to one sample, sequenced in a study of response to subunit inactivated influenza vaccine. TCRdb reanalysed the RT-PCR reads using MiXCR and keeps one entry per CDR3 protein. Here the sample spans about 540,000 distinct CDR3 sequences, approximately 20% being singletons. The sample also formed part of further work on T cells expressing NK-cell markers. That report adds: 5'RACE template switching built TCR beta cDNA with unique molecular identifiers.

This material consisted of CD4+ T cells sorted from PBMCs, taken 12 days after vaccination. Every receptor here comes from a middle-aged man who received an inactivated influenza vaccine.

This clonotype has a handful of counts. The chain joins TRBV3-1 to TRBJ2-1; possibly TRBD2 for D (6 bases). This CDR3 contains 13 residues. The ends were cut back, 5 bases at V and 8 bases at J, with 13 bases in the middle. CDR1 LGHDT and CDR2 YNNKEL come from the germline V gene (reference sequence). The CDR3 is CASSWSGLHEQFF. CDR3 DNA sequence: TGTGCCAGCAGCTGGAGCGGGTTGCATGAGCAGTTCTTC.

The table lists this clonotype with a few counts. This chain connects TRBV11-2 to TRBJ2-1, with D hard to call. This CDR3 contains 12 residues. V was clipped by 1 base and J by 15 bases, with 13 bases between them. The germline V gene encodes CDR1 SGHAT and CDR2 FQNNGV. CDR3 residues: CASSLALKGLFF. The CDR3 bases are TGTGCCAGCAGCTTAGCTCTCAAGGGATTGTTCTTC.

This clonotype showed up just a few times. The CDR3: CSQSRRKDYF. Written as DNA, the CDR3 is TGCAGCCAATCCCGGAGGAAGGACTACTTC. This chain connects TRBV29-1 to TRBJ2-4; weak D call: TRBD2 (5 bases). V shed 8 bases and J shed 16 bases, with 18 bases lying between them. This CDR3 has 10 amino acids. Germline CDR1 reads SQVTM; CDR2 reads ANQGSEA.

This clonotype was found many times. The CDR3 sequence is CASSWTGANSPLHF. CDR3 DNA: TGTGCCAGCAGCTGGACAGGGGCAAATTCACCCCTCCACTTT. The chain joins TRBV7-9 to TRBJ1-6; 9 nucleotides line up with TRBD1. The CDR3 spans 14 residues. Germline loops: CDR1 SEHNR, CDR2 FQNEAQ (reference sequence). J was trimmed by 7 bases and V by 4 bases; bases with no gene match: 2.

The rearrangement links TRBV15 to TRBJ2-7, with 9 bases matching TRBD1. CDR3 size: 13 residues. Germline assignment: CDR1 LNHNV and CDR2 YYDKDF (reference sequence). The J segment lost 6 bases and the V segment lost 3 bases, leaving 3 bases of the junction unmatched. The CDR3, as DNA: TGTGCCACCAGCAGGGAGACAGGGGGCGAGCAGTACTTC. Translating gives CATSRETGGEQYF.